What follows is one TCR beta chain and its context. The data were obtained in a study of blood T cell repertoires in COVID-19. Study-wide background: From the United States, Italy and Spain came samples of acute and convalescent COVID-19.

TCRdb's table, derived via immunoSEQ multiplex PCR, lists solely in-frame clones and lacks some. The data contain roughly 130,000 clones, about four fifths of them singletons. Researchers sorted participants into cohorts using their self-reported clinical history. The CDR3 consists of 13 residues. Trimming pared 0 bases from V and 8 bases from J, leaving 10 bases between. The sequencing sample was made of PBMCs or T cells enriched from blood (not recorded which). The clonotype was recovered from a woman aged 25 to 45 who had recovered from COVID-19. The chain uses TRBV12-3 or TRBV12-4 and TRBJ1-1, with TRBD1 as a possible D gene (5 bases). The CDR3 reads CASSLALGAEAFF. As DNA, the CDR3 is TGTGCCAGCAGTTTAGCGCTAGGGGCAGAAGCTTTCTTT.